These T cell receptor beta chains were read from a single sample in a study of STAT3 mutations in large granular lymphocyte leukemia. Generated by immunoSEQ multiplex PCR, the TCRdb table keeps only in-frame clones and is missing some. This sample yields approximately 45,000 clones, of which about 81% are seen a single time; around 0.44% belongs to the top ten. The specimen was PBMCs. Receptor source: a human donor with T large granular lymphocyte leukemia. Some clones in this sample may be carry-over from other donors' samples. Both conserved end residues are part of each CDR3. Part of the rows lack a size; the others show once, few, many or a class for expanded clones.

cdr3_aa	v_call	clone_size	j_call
CASRRSGGTDTQYF	TRBV7-9	few	TRBJ2-3
CASSQPGTYGYTF	TRBV14	NA	TRBJ1-2
CASSLVVTTGELFF	TRBV5-6	NA	TRBJ2-2
CAISPQGTDEKLFF	TRBV10-3	NA	TRBJ1-4
CASSQLSSSSYNEQFF	TRBV7-2	NA	TRBJ2-1
CASTERGGVATNEKLFF	TRBV11-2	NA	TRBJ1-4
CASSLHGPNEQFF	TRBV7-2	NA	TRBJ2-1
CASSIRQDRNSPLHF	TRBV5-1	few	TRBJ1-6
CASSFGTSGSTDTQYF	TRBV7-9	NA	TRBJ2-3
CASSPSPGGLAYEQYF	TRBV5-1	NA	TRBJ2-7
CASSSRTGYLNTEAFF	TRBV4-2	NA	TRBJ1-1
CSVTGTVNTEAFF	TRBV29-1	NA	TRBJ1-1
CASSYSQGPYGYTF	TRBV6-5	few	TRBJ1-2
CASSLGRTGVGRNEKLFF	TRBV5-1	NA	TRBJ1-4
CASSLGGQPRDEQYF	TRBV5-6	few	TRBJ2-7
CASSLRSGGRVGWLNQHF	TRBV19	NA	TRBJ1-5
CAWRGQGARAQYF	TRBV30	NA	TRBJ2-5